This T cell receptor beta chain originates from a study of T cells in tuberculosis. Study-wide context: Sequenced TCRs come from CD1B-GMM tetramer-binding T cells.

Data came from immunoSEQ multiplex PCR; TCRdb stores just in-frame clones and leaves some out. The table lists about 59,000 clones, approximately 81% of them singletons. Thawed, overnight-rested PBMC were stained with GMM-loaded CD1B tetramer, viability dye and anti-CD3, then sorted. The CD1B tetramers carried C32 glucose monomycolate purified from Rhodococcus equi. Before cryopreservation, the sorted PBMC lost their CD14-expressing monocytes. V was cut by 2 bases and J by 15 bases, with 17 bases left in between. This CDR3 is built from 13 residues. Germline assignment: CDR1 MNHEY and CDR2 SVGAGI. The sequencing input was CD1b-GMM tetramer-negative cells sorted from PBMCs. The TCR comes from an adult woman with latent tuberculosis. The rearrangement uses TRBV6-5 and TRBJ2-1; D may be TRBD2 (6 bases). CDR3 sequence reads: CASSYALGEAPFF. The DNA of the CDR3 is TGTGCCAGCAGTTACGCGTTGGGGGAGGCTCCGTTCTTC.